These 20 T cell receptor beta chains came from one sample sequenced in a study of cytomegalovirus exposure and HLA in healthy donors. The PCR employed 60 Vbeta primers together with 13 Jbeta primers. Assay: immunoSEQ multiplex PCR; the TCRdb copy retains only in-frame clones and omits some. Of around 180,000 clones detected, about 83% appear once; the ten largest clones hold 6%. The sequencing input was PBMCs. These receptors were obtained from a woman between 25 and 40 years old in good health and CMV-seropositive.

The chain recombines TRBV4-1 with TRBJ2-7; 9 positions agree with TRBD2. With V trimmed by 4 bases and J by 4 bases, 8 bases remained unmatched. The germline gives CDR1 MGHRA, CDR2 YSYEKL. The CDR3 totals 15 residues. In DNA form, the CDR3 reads TGCGCCAGCAGCCCAGGCGGGAGGGCCGGTTACGAGCAGTACTTC. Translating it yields CASSPGGRAGYEQYF.

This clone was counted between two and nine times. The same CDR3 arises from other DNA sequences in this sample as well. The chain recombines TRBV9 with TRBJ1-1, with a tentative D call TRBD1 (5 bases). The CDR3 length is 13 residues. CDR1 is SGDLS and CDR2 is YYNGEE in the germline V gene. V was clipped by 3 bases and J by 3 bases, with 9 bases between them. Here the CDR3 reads CASSADRYTEAFF. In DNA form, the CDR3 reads TGTGCCAGCAGCGCAGACAGATACACTGAAGCTTTCTTT.

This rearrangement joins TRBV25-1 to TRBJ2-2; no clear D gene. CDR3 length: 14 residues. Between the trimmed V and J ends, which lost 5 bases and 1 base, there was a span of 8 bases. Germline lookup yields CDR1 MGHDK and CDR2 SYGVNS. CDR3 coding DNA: TGTGCCAGCAGTCAGTCGCTGAACACCGGGGAGCTGTTTTTT. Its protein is CASSQSLNTGELFF.

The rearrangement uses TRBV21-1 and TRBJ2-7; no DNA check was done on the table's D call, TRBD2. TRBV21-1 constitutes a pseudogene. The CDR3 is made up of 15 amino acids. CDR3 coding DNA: TGTGCCAGCATTTCGGGTCCGTCTGGCACCTACGAGCAGTACTTC. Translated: CASISGPSGTYEQYF.

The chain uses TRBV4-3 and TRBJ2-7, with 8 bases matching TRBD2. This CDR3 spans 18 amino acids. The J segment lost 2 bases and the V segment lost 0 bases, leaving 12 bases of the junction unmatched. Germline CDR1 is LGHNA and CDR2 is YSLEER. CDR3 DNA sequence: TGCGCCAGCAGCCAAGATTGGCGGGGGGCCCAGATTCCCTACGAGCAGTACTTC. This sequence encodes CASSQDWRGAQIPYEQYF.

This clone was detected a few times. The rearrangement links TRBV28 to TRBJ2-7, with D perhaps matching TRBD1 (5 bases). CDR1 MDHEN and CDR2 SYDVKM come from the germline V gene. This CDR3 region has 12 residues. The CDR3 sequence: CAVQGWAYEQYF. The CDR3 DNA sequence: TGTGCTGTGCAGGGATGGGCCTACGAGCAGTACTTC.

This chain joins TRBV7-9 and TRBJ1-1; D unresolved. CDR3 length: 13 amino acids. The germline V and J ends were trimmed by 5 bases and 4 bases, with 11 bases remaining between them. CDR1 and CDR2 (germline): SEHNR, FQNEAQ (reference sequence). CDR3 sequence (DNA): TGTGCCAGCAGCCTCCCAGGAGGCACTGAAGCTTTCTTT. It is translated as CASSLPGGTEAFF.

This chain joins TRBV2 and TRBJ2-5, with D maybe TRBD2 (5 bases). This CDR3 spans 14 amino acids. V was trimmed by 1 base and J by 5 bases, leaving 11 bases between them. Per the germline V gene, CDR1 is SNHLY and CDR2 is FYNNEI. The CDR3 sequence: CASSEGLRVETQYF. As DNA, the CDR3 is TGTGCCAGCAGTGAAGGTTTGAGGGTTGAGACCCAGTACTTC.

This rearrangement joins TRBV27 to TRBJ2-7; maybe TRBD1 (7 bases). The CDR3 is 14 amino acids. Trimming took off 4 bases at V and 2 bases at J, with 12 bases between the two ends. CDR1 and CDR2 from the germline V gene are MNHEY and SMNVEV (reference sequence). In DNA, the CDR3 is TGTGCCAGCAGTTGGCAGGGGGGACCCTACGAGCAGTACTTC. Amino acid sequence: CASSWQGGPYEQYF.

Here the CDR3 DNA reads TGTGCCAGTCGACTAGCGGGAGCGCTAGAGACCCAGTACTTC. Its translation is CASRLAGALETQYF. This chain joins TRBV2 and TRBJ2-5; 12 bases line up with TRBD2. The trim removed 9 bases at V and 4 bases at J, leaving 6 bases unmatched. Per the germline V gene, CDR1 is SNHLY and CDR2 is FYNNEI. The CDR3 contains 14 residues.

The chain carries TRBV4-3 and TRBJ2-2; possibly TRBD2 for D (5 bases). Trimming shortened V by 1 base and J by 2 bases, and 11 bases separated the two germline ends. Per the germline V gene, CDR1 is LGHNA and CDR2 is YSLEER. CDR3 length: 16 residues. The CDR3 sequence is CASSQAPGTNTGELFF. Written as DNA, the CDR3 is TGCGCCAGCAGCCAAGCTCCGGGAACCAACACCGGGGAGCTGTTTTTT.

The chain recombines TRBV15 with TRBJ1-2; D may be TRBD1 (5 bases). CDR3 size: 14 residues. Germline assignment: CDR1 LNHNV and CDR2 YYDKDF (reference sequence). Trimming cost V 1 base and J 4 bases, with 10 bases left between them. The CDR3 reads CATSRGQGSYGYTF. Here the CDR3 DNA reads TGTGCCACCAGCAGAGGGCAGGGTAGCTATGGCTACACCTTC. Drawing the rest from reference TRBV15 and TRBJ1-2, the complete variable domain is DAMVIQNPRYQVTQFGKPVTLSCSQTLNHNVMYWYQQKSSQAPKLLFHYYDKDFNNEADTPDNFQSRRPNTSFCFLDIRSPGLGDTAMYLCATSRGQGSYGYTFGSGTRLTVV.

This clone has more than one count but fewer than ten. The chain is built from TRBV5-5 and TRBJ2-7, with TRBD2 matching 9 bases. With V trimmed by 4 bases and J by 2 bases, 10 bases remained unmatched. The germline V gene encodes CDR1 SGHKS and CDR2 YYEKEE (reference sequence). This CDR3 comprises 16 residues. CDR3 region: CASSQDLAGPTYEQYF. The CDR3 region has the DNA TGTGCCAGCAGCCAAGATCTAGCGGGACCTACCTACGAGCAGTACTTC.

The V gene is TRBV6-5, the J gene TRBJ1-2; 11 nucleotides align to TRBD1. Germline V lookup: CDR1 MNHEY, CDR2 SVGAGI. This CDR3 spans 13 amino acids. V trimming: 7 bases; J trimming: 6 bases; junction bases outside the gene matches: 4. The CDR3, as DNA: TGTGCCAGCACCCGGACAGGGGGCAATGGCTACACCTTC. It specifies CASTRTGGNGYTF.

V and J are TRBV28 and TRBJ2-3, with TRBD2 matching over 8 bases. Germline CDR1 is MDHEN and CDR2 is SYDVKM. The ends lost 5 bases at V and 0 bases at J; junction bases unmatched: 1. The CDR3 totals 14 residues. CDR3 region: CASSPSGSTDTQYF. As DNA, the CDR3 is TGTGCCAGCAGTCCTAGCGGGAGCACAGATACGCAGTATTTT.

In DNA, the CDR3 is TGTGCCAGCAGTTCGTTACAGGGGGGAAGCTACGAGCAGTACTTC. Its translation: CASSSLQGGSYEQYF. The V and J genes are TRBV9 and TRBJ2-7, with 8 bases matching TRBD1. Germline V gene sequence: CDR1 SGDLS, CDR2 YYNGEE. The CDR3 is 15 amino acids. The J segment lost 3 bases and the V segment lost 5 bases, leaving 10 bases of the junction unmatched.

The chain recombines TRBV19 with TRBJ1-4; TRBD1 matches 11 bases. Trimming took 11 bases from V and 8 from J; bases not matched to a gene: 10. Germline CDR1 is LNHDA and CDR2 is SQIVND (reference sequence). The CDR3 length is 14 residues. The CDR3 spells CAVGFRDRGEKLFF. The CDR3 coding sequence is TGTGCCGTTGGATTCCGGGACAGGGGGGAAAAACTGTTTTTT.

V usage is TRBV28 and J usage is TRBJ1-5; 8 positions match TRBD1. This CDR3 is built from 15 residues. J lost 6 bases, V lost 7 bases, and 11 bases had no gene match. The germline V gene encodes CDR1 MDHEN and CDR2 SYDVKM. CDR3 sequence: CASTSWGQGAQPQHF. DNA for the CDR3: TGTGCCAGCACTTCCTGGGGGCAGGGGGCTCAGCCCCAGCATTTT.

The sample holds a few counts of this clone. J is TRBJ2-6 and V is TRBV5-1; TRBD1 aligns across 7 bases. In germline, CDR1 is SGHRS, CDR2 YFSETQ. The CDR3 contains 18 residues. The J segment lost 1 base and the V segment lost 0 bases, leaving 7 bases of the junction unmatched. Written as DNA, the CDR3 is TGCGCCAGCAGCTTGGGGGACAGAATGGGATCTGGGGCCAACGTCCTGACTTTC. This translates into CASSLGDRMGSGANVLTF.

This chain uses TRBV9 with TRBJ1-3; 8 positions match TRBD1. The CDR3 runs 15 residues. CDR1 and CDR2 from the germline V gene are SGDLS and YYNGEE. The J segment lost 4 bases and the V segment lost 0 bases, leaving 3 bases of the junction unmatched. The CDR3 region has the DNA TGTGCCAGCAGCGTAGGACAGGGGTCGGGAAACACCATATATTTT. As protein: CASSVGQGSGNTIYF.